Shown below are 5 T cell receptor beta chains from a single sample sequenced in a study of T cell changes during pregnancy in multiple sclerosis. Measured with immunoSEQ multiplex PCR; TCRdb has only the in-frame clones, and not every one. The sample has some 9,100 clones, 87% seen once. The material was CD8+ T cells from peripheral blood mononuclear cells, obtained in the first trimester of pregnancy. The receptors were gathered from a female donor in good health, enrolled as a control in a pregnancy study.

The J gene is TRBJ2-2, the V gene TRBV4-2, with 10 positions matching TRBD1. The CDR3 contains 15 residues. CDR1 and CDR2 (germline): LGHNA, YNFKEQ. V lost 4 bases and J lost 5; bases outside the gene matches: 4. The CDR3 region is CASSRGTGETGELFF. The CDR3 nucleotides are TGTGCCAGCAGCCGAGGGACAGGGGAGACCGGGGAGCTGTTTTTT.

The genes are TRBV28 and TRBJ2-7; TRBD2 agrees at 9 bases. V lost 7 bases, J lost 3 bases, and 16 bases stayed unmatched. Germline V gives CDR1 MDHEN, CDR2 SYDVKM. This CDR3 spans 17 amino acids. As DNA, the CDR3 is TGTGCCAGCACCAAACCAGCGGTTAGCGGGAGAGTCTACGAGCAGTACTTC. This codes for CASTKPAVSGRVYEQYF.

The J gene is TRBJ1-1, the V gene TRBV6-1; possibly TRBD1 for D (6 bases). V shed 0 bases and J shed 2 bases, with 25 bases lying between them. The CDR3 spans 20 residues. Germline CDR1 and CDR2: MNHNS and SASEGT. The CDR3 loop reads CASSEAVWQGRLIGNTEAFF. The CDR3 DNA is TGTGCCAGCAGTGAAGCTGTATGGCAGGGGCGGCTTATAGGTAACACTGAAGCTTTCTTT.

The CDR3 is CASSEGLAGVNEQFF. The CDR3 DNA reads as TGTGCCAGCAGTGAGGGTCTAGCGGGAGTAAATGAGCAGTTCTTC. J is TRBJ2-1 and V is TRBV6-4; TRBD2 agrees at 10 bases. Trimming cost V 3 bases and J 7 bases; bases outside gene matches: 6. CDR3 length: 15 residues. CDR1 is MRHNA and CDR2 is SNTAGT in the germline V gene.

The chain is built from TRBV11-2 and TRBJ2-5, with 7 nucleotides matching TRBD2. The length of the CDR3 is 18 residues. Germline V CDR1 and CDR2: SGHAT, FQNNGV. Trimming removed 0 bases from V and 5 bases from J; junction bases left unmatched: 15. Here the CDR3 reads CASSLDSQRGGLVETQYF. The DNA of the CDR3 is TGTGCCAGCAGCTTAGATAGCCAACGCGGGGGTTTGGTTGAGACCCAGTACTTC.